A single sample is the source of the 19 T cell receptor beta chains below, sequenced in a study of shared clonotypes between healthy human individuals. Sequenced by immunoSEQ multiplex PCR; TCRdb stores in-frame clones only, minus some. This sample carries some 480,000 clones, approximately 79% of them seen once, and the ten largest clones take over 9.5%. Material for sequencing was PBMCs. All receptors come from a woman aged 40-49 years in good health. Some clones in this sample may be carry-over from other donors' samples.

The chain carries TRBV6-1 and TRBJ1-2; 11 bases agree with TRBD1. V was clipped by 6 bases and J by 7 bases; unmatched bases: 10. The CDR3 runs to 15 residues. Germline values: CDR1 MNHNS, CDR2 SASEGT. CDR3: CASRSTGQGEGGYTF. DNA of the CDR3: TGTGCCAGCAGATCCACGGGACAGGGGGAAGGTGGCTACACCTTC.

The chain has TRBV28 and TRBJ1-5; TRBD1 agrees at 7 bases. Germline CDR1 is MDHEN and CDR2 is SYDVKM. CDR3 length equals 15 residues. V lost 3 bases, J lost 7 bases, and 9 bases stayed unmatched. CDR3 in amino acids: CASSFLQGGFQPQHF. Written as DNA, the CDR3 is TGTGCCAGCAGTTTTTTGCAGGGGGGATTCCAGCCCCAGCATTTT.

The rearrangement joins TRBV28 to TRBJ2-7; a possible D gene is TRBD1 (6 bases). Germline V gene lookup returns CDR1 MDHEN and CDR2 SYDVKM. V shed 7 bases and J shed 4 bases, with 20 bases lying between them. CDR3 length equals 15 residues. CDR3 nucleotides: TGTGCCAGCACCTCGACGGGACAAGCAACTTACGAGCAGTACTTC. The encoded protein is CASTSTGQATYEQYF.

The J gene is TRBJ2-5, the V gene TRBV7-9, with 10 bases that match TRBD1. The J call may be in error: the DNA end matches TRBJ2-7 better. Germline V gene sequence: CDR1 SEHNR, CDR2 FQNEAQ (reference sequence). The CDR3 spans 13 residues. The CDR3 region is CAGGRDRGREQYF. The CDR3 nucleotides read TGTGCCGGGGGCCGGGACAGGGGCCGCGAGCAGTACTTC.

The rearrangement joins TRBV11-2 to TRBJ2-1; TRBD1 is a possible D gene (6 bases). CDR1 is SGHAT and CDR2 is FQNNGV in the germline V gene. The ends were cut back, 1 base at V and 9 bases at J, with 10 bases in the middle. CDR3 length equals 13 residues. The CDR3 loop is CASSLGRGPEQFF. CDR3 in DNA: TGTGCCAGCAGCTTAGGCAGGGGTCCTGAGCAGTTCTTC. Complete variable domain (other parts from reference TRBV11-2 and TRBJ2-1): EAGVAQSPRYKIIEKRQSVAFWCNPISGHATLYWYQQILGQGPKLLIQFQNNGVVDDSQLPKDRFSAERLKGVDSTLKIQPAKLEDSAVYLCASSLGRGPEQFFGPGTRLTVL.

The chain combines TRBV30 with TRBJ1-5, with unresolved D. The CDR3 has 15 amino acids. The V and J ends lost 5 bases and 0 bases respectively, with 14 bases between them. Per germline, CDR1 GTSNPN and CDR2 SVGIG (reference sequence). CDR3 loop: CAWHVAPYSNQPQHF. DNA of the CDR3: TGTGCCTGGCACGTGGCACCCTATAGCAATCAGCCCCAGCATTTT.

The chain links TRBV2 to TRBJ2-3, with 8 bases identical to TRBD2. Germline V gene sequence: CDR1 SNHLY, CDR2 FYNNEI. Losses at the gene ends were 6 bases for V and 1 base for J; bases not matched to a gene: 6. The CDR3 length is 15 residues. The CDR3 DNA reads TGTGCCAGCAGGAGACTAGCGTCCCGCACAGATACGCAGTATTTT. Translation: CASRRLASRTDTQYF. The complete variable domain, with remaining parts taken from reference TRBV2 and TRBJ2-3, reads EPEVTQTPSHQVTQMGQEVILRCVPISNHLYFYWYRQILGQKVEFLVSFYNNEISEKSEIFDDQFSVERPDGSNFTLKIRSTKLEDSAMYFCASRRLASRTDTQYFGPGTRLTVL.

V gene TRBV28 combines with J gene TRBJ1-5; 7 nucleotides line up with TRBD1. Germline V gene data show CDR1 as MDHEN and CDR2 as SYDVKM. The V segment lost 6 bases and the J segment 7 bases; nucleotides outside the gene matches: 12. The CDR3 contains 15 residues. The CDR3 coding sequence is TGTGCCAGCAGCGCTTCGGCAGGGGGACGCCAGCCCCAGCATTTT. This translates into CASSASAGGRQPQHF.

CDR3 sequence: CASSARGTIGNQPQHF. The CDR3 DNA reads TGTGCCAGCAGTGCCAGGGGTACTATTGGCAATCAGCCCCAGCATTTT. The chain couples TRBV27 to TRBJ1-5, with a weak D call TRBD1 (6 bases). The CDR3 runs to 16 residues. V lost 5 bases, J lost 2 bases, and 16 bases lay in between. The germline gives CDR1 MNHEY, CDR2 SMNVEV (reference sequence).

This clone is a singleton in its sample. The chain joins TRBV15 to TRBJ1-5, with D tentatively TRBD1 (5 bases). Germline values: CDR1 LNHNV, CDR2 YYDKDF (reference sequence). Trimming removed 0 bases at V and 2 bases at J, with 11 bases between. The CDR3 runs 16 residues. CDR3 DNA sequence: TGTGCCACCAGCAGAGATAGGGTGGGGGGCAATCAGCCCCAGCATTTT. Amino acids: CATSRDRVGGNQPQHF.

CDR3: CASRDRTEAFF. In nucleotides, the CDR3 is TGTGCCAGTAGGGACAGAACTGAAGCTTTCTTT. The chain carries TRBV19 and TRBJ1-1; D is perhaps TRBD1 (6 bases). Germline loops: CDR1 LNHDA, CDR2 SQIVND (reference sequence). V lost 6 bases and J 5 bases, leaving 7 bases between the germline ends. This CDR3 is built from 11 residues.

This clone is a singleton in its sample. The gene calls are TRBV18 and TRBJ2-5; D unresolved. The CDR3 has 15 amino acids. V gave up 2 bases and J gave up 3 bases, with 13 bases separating them. CDR1 is KGHSH and CDR2 is LQKENI in the germline V gene. CDR3 residues: CASSPNSQIKETQYF. CDR3 nucleotides: TGTGCCAGCTCACCAAACAGCCAAATTAAAGAGACCCAGTACTTC.

The chain has TRBV10-3 and TRBJ2-5; D unclear. The CDR3 spans 14 residues. CDR1 is ENHRY and CDR2 is SYGVKD in the germline V gene. V lost 0 bases and J lost 1, with 6 bases in between. The chain's CDR3 is CAISESGIQETQYF. The CDR3, as DNA: TGTGCCATCAGTGAGTCGGGGATCCAAGAGACCCAGTACTTC.

The chain joins TRBV29-1 to TRBJ2-5; D might be TRBD1 (6 bases). Germline-derived CDR1 and CDR2 are SQVTM and ANQGSEA. This CDR3 spans 12 amino acids. V was shortened by 3 bases and J by 5 bases, with 10 bases between the two germline ends. The CDR3: CSVDNTGETQYF. The CDR3 nucleotides read TGCAGCGTTGATAATACAGGGGAGACCCAGTACTTC.

Notes on this clone: This likely came from a read error, as a far larger clone is one base away. The chain employs TRBV7-3 and TRBJ2-1, with 7 bases matching TRBD2. The CDR3 consists of 16 residues. V trimming: 3 bases; J trimming: 5 bases; junction bases outside the gene matches: 10. Looked up from germline, CDR1 is SGHTA and CDR2 is FQGTGA. CDR3 amino acids: CASSFNPGGSDNEQFF. The CDR3 DNA reads as TGTGCCAGCAGCTTCAACCCGGGAGGAAGTGACAATGAGCAGTTCTTC.

The genes are TRBV27 and TRBJ1-2, with D maybe TRBD1 (5 bases). The CDR3 consists of 13 residues. V was pared by 5 bases and J by 4 bases, with 11 bases between. Germline V gene sequence: CDR1 MNHEY, CDR2 SMNVEV (reference sequence). Here the CDR3 reads CASSPGTVYGYTF. Written as DNA, the CDR3 is TGTGCCAGCAGTCCTGGGACGGTCTATGGCTACACCTTC.

The chain couples TRBV5-1 to TRBJ2-5, with 8 bases identical to TRBD2. J was trimmed by 4 bases and V by 2 bases; bases with no gene match: 7. The length of the CDR3 is 15 residues. Germline CDR1 SGHRS, CDR2 YFSETQ. The CDR3 DNA sequence: TGCGCCAGCAGCTTCGAAAGCGGGAGCCGAGAGACCCAGTACTTC. The encoded protein is CASSFESGSRETQYF.

Points on this clone: The sample contains more than one DNA sequence encoding this CDR3. This chain connects TRBV28 to TRBJ1-3, with TRBD1 matching over 8 bases. Germline trimming cut 5 bases from V and 4 bases from J; bases unmatched to any gene: 4. Germline V gene data show CDR1 as MDHEN and CDR2 as SYDVKM. The length of the CDR3 is 14 residues. The CDR3 sequence: CASSPGGSGNTIYF. The CDR3 bases are TGTGCCAGCAGTCCAGGGGGCTCAGGAAACACCATATATTTT. The full variable domain, in which reference TRBV28 and TRBJ1-3 provide the parts outside the CDR3, is DVKVTQSSRYLVKRTGEKVFLECVQDMDHENMFWYRQDPGLGLRLIYFSYDVKMKEKGDIPEGYSVSREKKERFSLILESASTNQTSMYLCASSPGGSGNTIYFGEGSWLTVV.

This clone was observed many times. The rearrangement uses TRBV19 and TRBJ2-5, with a tentative D call TRBD2 (6 bases). The CDR3 loop spans 14 amino acids. V was pared by 5 bases and J by 5 bases, with 15 bases between. CDR1 and CDR2 from the germline V gene are LNHDA and SQIVND (reference sequence). CDR3 protein: CASSPGGLLETQYF. DNA for the CDR3: TGTGCCAGTAGTCCTGGGGGACTTCTTGAGACCCAGTACTTC.